This record concerns one TCR beta chain sequence. Here immunoSEQ multiplex PCR was the method, and the copy in TCRdb shows in-frame clones only, minus some. Among 2 million to 2.5 million clones listed, around 95% were seen once. The entry originates in a study of shared clonotypes between healthy human individuals. The CDR3 consists of 14 residues. In germline, CDR1 is ENHRY, CDR2 SYGVKD. V lost 10 bases and J lost 4, with 18 bases in between. This receptor was identified in a man younger than 35 in good health. The rearrangement links TRBV10-3 to TRBJ2-3, with D maybe TRBD2 (6 bases). Sequenced sample: naive CD4+ T cells sorted from blood. Noted subset: CD45RA+ positively selected. The CDR3 loop is CATGLQFGADTQYF. The CDR3 bases are TGTGCCACGGGACTTCAATTTGGGGCAGATACGCAGTATTTT.